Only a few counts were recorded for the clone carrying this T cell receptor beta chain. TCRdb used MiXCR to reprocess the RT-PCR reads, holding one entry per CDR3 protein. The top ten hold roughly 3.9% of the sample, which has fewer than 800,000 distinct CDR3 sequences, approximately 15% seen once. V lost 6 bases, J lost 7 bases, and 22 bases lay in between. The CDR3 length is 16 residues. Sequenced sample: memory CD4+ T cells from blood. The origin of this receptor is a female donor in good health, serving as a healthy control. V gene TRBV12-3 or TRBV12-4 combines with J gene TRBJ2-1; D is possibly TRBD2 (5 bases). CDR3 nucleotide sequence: TGTGCCAGCAGACCCTCACATCGACCCACGGGAAATGAGCAGTTCTTC. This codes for CASRPSHRPTGNEQFF.